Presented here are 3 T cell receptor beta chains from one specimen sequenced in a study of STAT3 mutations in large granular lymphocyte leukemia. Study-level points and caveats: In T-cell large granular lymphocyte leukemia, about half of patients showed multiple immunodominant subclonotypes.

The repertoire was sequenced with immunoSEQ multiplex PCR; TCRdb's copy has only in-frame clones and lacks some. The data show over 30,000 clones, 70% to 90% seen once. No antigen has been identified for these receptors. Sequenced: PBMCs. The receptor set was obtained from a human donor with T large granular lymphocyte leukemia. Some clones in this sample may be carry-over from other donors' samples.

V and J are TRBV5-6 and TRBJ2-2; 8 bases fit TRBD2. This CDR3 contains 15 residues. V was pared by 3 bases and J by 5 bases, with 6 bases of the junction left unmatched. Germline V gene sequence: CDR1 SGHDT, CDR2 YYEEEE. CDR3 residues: CASSSPGLVTGELFF. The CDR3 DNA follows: TGTGCCAGCAGCTCGCCGGGACTAGTAACCGGGGAGCTGTTTTTT.

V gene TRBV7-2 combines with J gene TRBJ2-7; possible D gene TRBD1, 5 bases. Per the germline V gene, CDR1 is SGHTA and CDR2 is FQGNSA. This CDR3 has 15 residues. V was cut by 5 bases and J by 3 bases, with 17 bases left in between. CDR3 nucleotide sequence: TGTGCCAGCAGCGGTTCAGGGATTACGAGCTACGAGCAGTACTTC. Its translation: CASSGSGITSYEQYF.

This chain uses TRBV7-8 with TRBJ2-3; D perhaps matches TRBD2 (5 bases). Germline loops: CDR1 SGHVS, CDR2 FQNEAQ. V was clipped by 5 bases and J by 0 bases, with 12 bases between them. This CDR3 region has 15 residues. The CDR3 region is CASSSRGLSTDTQYF. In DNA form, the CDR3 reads TGTGCCAGCAGCAGCCGCGGACTGAGCACAGATACGCAGTATTTT.